A selection of T cell receptor beta chains follows, all from one sample in a study of human T cells and chemical hapten exposure. One entry per CDR3 protein results from TCRdb running MiXCR on the RACE reads. The data hold around 70,000 distinct CDR3 sequences, with roughly 6.1% observed a single time. Sequenced input: whole blood. These receptors were obtained from a female donor in good health. Some clones in this sample may be carry-over from other donors' samples. The CDR3 runs from the conserved cysteine through the conserved F or W. Size tells how often a clone was seen (once, few, many) or the class of an expanded clone, and some rows leave it out.

>many|TRBV20-1
CSARDHFGYEQYF
>many|TRBV6-5
CASSYVLGWEQYF
>NA|TRBV24-1
CATSELAGGPSEQFF
>many|TRBV11-2
CASSLYPGQLYYNEQFF
>NA|TRBV6-6
CASMSQGALPLHF
>many|TRBV7-9
CASSLTDSGANVLTF
>NA|TRBV6-5
CASSSPGSPLHF
>many|TRBV28
CASSSPGGQSRETQYF
>many|TRBV7-9
CASSLGAAVSTEAFF
>many|TRBV6-1
CASRGVNEQYF
>few|TRBV20-1
CSACCGALSSYEQYF
>few|TRBV20-1
CSAARTGAVAKNIQYF
>many|TRBV19
CASSDQRSTDTQYF
>NA|TRBV6-2/TRBV6-3
CASSTGFHTQYF
>many|TRBV5-4
CASSRLANTEAFF
>NA|TRBV27
CASSFPGQPQHF
>few|TRBV6-6
CASSSDFLAKNIQYF
>many|TRBV7-9
CASSLTGTSGFWQDVNEQFF
>many|TRBV5-1
CASSTTDRGFAETQYF
>many|TRBV29-1
CSVHSLFREANSDTQYF
>few|TRBV6-1
CASRLANTEAFF
>many|TRBV28
CASTSRNEQFF
>few|TRBV5-4
CASSLDRGSPLHF
>NA|TRBV4-1
CASSQNRGQNTEAFF
>many|TRBV20-1
CSARASRTSGTDTQYF
>many|TRBV7-9
CASSLVGRITDTQYF
>NA|TRBV19
CASSMIKPGGTEAFF
>many|TRBV28
CASSSLQPGQGTDTQYF
>many|TRBV14
CASSQDLAGSGEQYF
>NA|TRBV10-3
CAISPGFGAEAFF